A single sample is the source of the 18 T cell receptor beta chains below, sequenced in a study of blood T cell repertoires in COVID-19. TCRdb's copy holds only in-frame clones and misses some; the assay was immunoSEQ multiplex PCR. The sample gives about 20,000 clones, 91% of which show up once; more than 3.5% is in the top ten. The sample comprised peripheral blood. Receptor source: a human donor in a cohort sampled during active COVID-19.

The gene calls are TRBV19 and TRBJ1-4, with 9 positions matching TRBD1. This CDR3 is 14 amino acids long. The V segment lost 6 bases and the J segment 6 bases; nucleotides outside the gene matches: 5. Germline lookup yields CDR1 LNHDA and CDR2 SQIVND (reference sequence). CDR3 coding DNA: TGTGCCAGTAGGAACAGGGGGCGGGATGAAAAACTGTTTTTT. This gives the protein CASRNRGRDEKLFF.

This clone has only a few counts. V gene TRBV27 combines with J gene TRBJ2-2; D gene uncertain. V shed 7 bases and J shed 0 bases, with 12 bases lying between them. The CDR3 sequence is 15 residues long. CDR1 is MNHEY and CDR2 is SMNVEV in the germline V gene (reference sequence). The DNA of the CDR3 is TGTGCCAGCAAGGAGCAGCCCACGAACACCGGGGAGCTGTTTTTT. It translates to CASKEQPTNTGELFF.

The CDR3, as DNA: TGTGCCAGCAGCACAACTAGCGGGCTTTACAATGAGCAGTTCTTC. Its protein is CASSTTSGLYNEQFF. The chain links TRBV11-3 to TRBJ2-1; 9 bases are a match to TRBD2. Looked up from germline, CDR1 is SGHNT and CDR2 is YENEEA. Unmatched junction bases numbered 6, after V lost 5 bases and J lost 4 bases. The CDR3 totals 15 residues. The full variable domain, with the rest looked up from reference TRBV11-3 and TRBJ2-1, is EAGVVQSPRYKIIEKKQPVAFWCNPISGHNTLYWYLQNLGQGPELLIRYENEEAVDDSQLPKDRFSAERLKGVDSTLKIQPAELGDSAVYLCASSTTSGLYNEQFFGPGTRLTVL.

The chain links TRBV6-6 to TRBJ2-1; 9 bases match TRBD1. The CDR3 has 15 residues. Losses at the gene ends were 0 bases for V and 10 bases for J; bases not matched to a gene: 7. The germline V gene has CDR1 MNHNY and CDR2 SVGAGI (reference sequence). CDR3 in amino acids: CASSYSRWGQGEQFF. DNA for the CDR3: TGTGCCAGCAGTTACTCTAGATGGGGACAGGGAGAGCAGTTCTTC.

The V and J genes are TRBV7-9 and TRBJ2-5; unclear D gene. The V gene's germline CDR1 is SEHNR and CDR2 FQNEAQ (reference sequence). The CDR3 spans 10 residues. The V end was cut by 6 bases, the J end by 5 bases, with 4 bases between. As DNA, the CDR3 is TGTGCCAGCAGTCAGGAGACCCAGTACTTC. Its protein product is CASSQETQYF.

The V and J genes are TRBV30 and TRBJ1-2; D remains unclear. Looked up from germline, CDR1 is GTSNPN and CDR2 is SVGIG (reference sequence). This CDR3 has 13 residues. Deletions cut 0 bases from V and 5 bases from J, with 10 bases between. Written as DNA, the CDR3 is TGTGCCTGGAGTGTGCAGGTGTATTATGGCTACACCTTC. This sequence encodes CAWSVQVYYGYTF.

J is TRBJ2-7 and V is TRBV24-1; D remains unclear. The V end was cut by 7 bases, the J end by 3 bases, with 12 bases between. This CDR3 comprises 13 residues. Germline CDR1 reads KGHDR; CDR2 reads SFDVKD. CDR3 bases: TGTGCCACCAGCGATCCGGAGTTCTACGAGCAGTACGTC. Residues: CATSDPEFYEQYV.

With regard to this clone: At one end, the junction sequence differs from germline, possibly due to a read error. This chain connects TRBV19 to TRBJ2-2; 8 bases line up with TRBD2. The CDR3 covers 13 residues. CDR1 and CDR2 (germline): LNHDA, SQIVND (reference sequence). CDR3 sequence (DNA): TGTGCCGGGGCGGGGGGTAACAGCGGGGAGCTGTTTTTT. Protein sequence: CAGAGGNSGELFF.

The V call is TRBV29-1, the J call TRBJ2-5; D possibly corresponds to TRBD2 (5 bases). Trimming left V 3 bases short and J 5 bases short, with 13 bases between. The CDR3 extends over 13 amino acids. Germline values: CDR1 SQVTM, CDR2 ANQGSEA. The CDR3 reads CSVEGASRETQYF. The CDR3 coding sequence is TGCAGCGTTGAGGGAGCTAGCCGGGAGACCCAGTACTTC.

J is TRBJ2-5 and V is TRBV10-2, with D unresolved. CDR1 and CDR2 (germline): WSHSY, SAAADI. V lost 2 bases and J lost 5, with 9 bases in between. The CDR3 loop spans 13 amino acids. CDR3 bases: TGCGCCAGCAGTGAGGCTAGAAGGGAGACCCAGTACTTC. This sequence encodes CASSEARRETQYF.

The chain employs TRBV7-2 and TRBJ2-2; TRBD1 agrees at 7 bases. J was trimmed by 8 bases and V by 3 bases; bases with no gene match: 3. The V gene's germline CDR1 is SGHTA and CDR2 FQGNSA. There are 13 residues in the CDR3. CDR3: CASSFRDRGELFF. CDR3 nucleotides: TGTGCCAGCAGCTTCCGGGACAGAGGGGAGCTGTTTTTT.

The rearrangement joins TRBV7-2 to TRBJ2-1, with D perhaps matching TRBD2 (5 bases). V gave up 1 base and J gave up 5 bases, with 15 bases separating them. The CDR3 contains 16 residues. The germline V gene has CDR1 SGHTA and CDR2 FQGNSA. CDR3 sequence reads: CASSLVRLAVNNEQFF. CDR3 in DNA: TGTGCCAGCAGCTTAGTACGGCTAGCTGTAAACAATGAGCAGTTCTTC. Filled out from reference TRBV7-2 and TRBJ2-1, the complete variable domain reads GAGVSQSPSNKVTEKGKDVELRCDPISGHTALYWYRQSLGQGLEFLIYFQGNSAPDKSGLPSDRFSAERTGGSVSTLTIQRTQQEDSAVYLCASSLVRLAVNNEQFFGPGTRLTVL.

The rearrangement joins TRBV5-4 to TRBJ1-5; D perhaps matches TRBD1 (5 bases). The germline V and J ends were trimmed by 1 base and 0 bases, with 11 bases remaining between them. Germline V CDR1 and CDR2: SGHNT, YYREEE (reference sequence). This CDR3 contains 16 residues. The CDR3 here is CASSLNGQGSNQPQHF. CDR3 DNA sequence: TGTGCCAGCAGCTTGAATGGGCAGGGTAGCAATCAGCCCCAGCATTTT.

The chain is built from TRBV5-5 and TRBJ1-5, with no clear D. Trimming removed 0 bases at V and 1 base at J, with 8 bases between. The CDR3 loop spans 15 amino acids. Germline values: CDR1 SGHKS, CDR2 YYEKEE (reference sequence). CDR3 region: CASSLGSGSNQPQHF. The CDR3 nucleotides read TGTGCCAGCAGCTTGGGCTCGGGGAGCAATCAGCCCCAGCATTTT.

The V gene is TRBV2, the J gene TRBJ1-2; 8 bases match TRBD1. The CDR3 sequence is 14 residues long. Unmatched junction bases numbered 6, after V lost 1 base and J lost 8 bases. Germline values: CDR1 SNHLY, CDR2 FYNNEI. The CDR3 spells CASSEVGTGAGYTF. The CDR3 region has the DNA TGTGCCAGCAGTGAAGTTGGGACAGGCGCCGGCTACACCTTC.

This clone was counted a single time. This chain links TRBV9 with TRBJ2-3; tentatively, D is TRBD2 (6 bases). Trimming cost V 0 bases and J 1 base, with 9 bases left between them. The CDR3 sequence is 15 residues long. Germline V gives CDR1 SGDLS, CDR2 YYNGEE. The CDR3 nucleotides read TGTGCCAGCAGCGTAGGGTTAGCGGGCACAGATACGCAGTATTTT. Translation gives CASSVGLAGTDTQYF.

This chain links TRBV19 with TRBJ1-3; 8 nucleotides match TRBD1. The CDR3 is 17 residues long. J was trimmed by 3 bases and V by 10 bases; bases with no gene match: 17. CDR1 LNHDA and CDR2 SQIVND come from the germline V gene (reference sequence). In DNA, the CDR3 is TGTGCCACCCTGGACAGGGCCTCGCCCGTCTTTGGAAACACCATATATTTT. It is translated as CATLDRASPVFGNTIYF. Combining the CDR3 with reference TRBV19 and TRBJ1-3 gives the whole variable domain DGGITQSPKYLFRKEGQNVTLSCEQNLNHDAMYWYRQDPGQGLRLIYYSQIVNDFQKGDIAEGYSVSREKKESFPLTVTSAQKNPTAFYLCATLDRASPVFGNTIYFGEGSWLTVV.

A few counts support this clone. The V call is TRBV7-9, the J call TRBJ1-4; the D gene is possibly TRBD1 (5 bases). The CDR3 covers 16 residues. Trimming removed 5 bases at V and 5 bases at J, with 18 bases between. The germline V gene has CDR1 SEHNR and CDR2 FQNEAQ (reference sequence). The CDR3 DNA reads as TGTGCCAGCAGCCAGGGCATCCGGGTTCCGAATGAAAAACTGTTTTTT. Translating gives CASSQGIRVPNEKLFF.